This T cell receptor beta chain derives from a study of shared clonotypes between healthy human individuals. The wider study: Plates per donor: three CD4 naive, three CD4 memory, two CD8 naive, one CD8 memory.

The CDR3 contains 17 residues. The V and J ends lost 3 bases and 1 base respectively, with 15 bases between them. Germline V gene data show CDR1 as SGHAT and CDR2 as FQNNGV. Donors were healthy HIV-negative adults without recent acute infections or vaccinations. Each subset's genomic DNA was shared equally among a number of immunoSEQ plates. As originally analysed: In the immunoSEQ data, sequences were junction-only and lacked quality scores, so filtering differed. TCRdb's table, derived via immunoSEQ multiplex PCR, lists solely in-frame clones and lacks some. D and trimming come from the DNA, and the V and J calls and clone size come from that table. Among 550,000 to 700,000 clones listed, about 80% were seen once.

Sequencing was performed on memory CD4+ T cells sorted from blood. Specified subset: CD45RA-negative fraction. The sequence was collected from a woman in her twenties or thirties in good health. The chain links TRBV11-2 to TRBJ2-2, with D perhaps TRBD1 (5 bases). CDR3 region: CASSLFPQGKNTGELFF. As DNA, the CDR3 is TGTGCCAGCAGCTTGTTTCCTCAGGGAAAGAACACCGGGGAGCTGTTTTTT.